A selection of T cell receptor beta chains follows, all from one sample in a study of Graves' ophthalmopathy and Graves' hyperthyroidism. TCRdb passed the multiplex PCR reads through MiXCR, listing each CDR3 protein once. The profile shows around 590,000 distinct CDR3 sequences, just under 40% of them singletons. The specimen was peripheral blood or thyroid tissue (not recorded which). Receptor source: an adult man with Graves' hyperthyroidism. CDR3s include the opening cysteine and the closing phenylalanine or tryptophan. A D gene is named only where the DNA matches it firmly. Clone size, where shown, is once, few, many, or a class for clones that have expanded.

clone_size: many
j_call: TRBJ1-1
d_call: TRBD1
v_call: TRBV7-8
cdr3_nt: TGTGCCAGCTCGCTCACGGGACAGAGGATACGGAACACTGAAGCTTTCTTT
cdr3_aa: CASSLTGQRIRNTEAFF

clone_size: many
j_call: TRBJ1-2
d_call: TRBD1
v_call: TRBV15
cdr3_nt: TGTGCCTCAGCGACAGGGGAGAACTATGGCTACACCTTC
cdr3_aa: CASATGENYGYTF

clone_size: few
j_call: TRBJ1-5
d_call: TRBD1
v_call: TRBV19
cdr3_nt: TGTGCCAGTAGTATGAGAGGTGGACAGGGGAATCAGCCCCAGCATTTT
cdr3_aa: CASSMRGGQGNQPQHF

clone_size: .
j_call: TRBJ2-2
d_call: .
v_call: TRBV19
cdr3_nt: TGTGCCAGTAGTATACGGGATCTACGAACAGGGGAGCTGTTTTTT
cdr3_aa: CASSIRDLRTGELFF

clone_size: many
j_call: TRBJ2-7
d_call: TRBD1
v_call: TRBV10-3
cdr3_nt: TGTGCCATCAGCGGGACAGGGGACCACGAGCAGTACTTC
cdr3_aa: CAISGTGDHEQYF

clone_size: few
j_call: TRBJ1-5
d_call: .
v_call: TRBV19
cdr3_nt: TGTGCCAGTAGTCCCGTGGACAGCCCCTCTCGGCCCCAGCATTTT
cdr3_aa: CASSPVDSPSRPQHF

clone_size: few
j_call: TRBJ2-7
d_call: TRBD2
v_call: TRBV7-9
cdr3_nt: TGTGCCAGCAGCCTCCGGGGCGGGAGTCTTTCCTACGAGCAGTACTTC
cdr3_aa: CASSLRGGSLSYEQYF

clone_size: .
j_call: TRBJ2-2
d_call: TRBD2
v_call: TRBV7-8
cdr3_nt: TGTGCCAGCAGCTTAGGCTTGGCTAGCGGGAGGGCCTTCACCGGGGAGCTGTTTTTT
cdr3_aa: CASSLGLASGRAFTGELFF

clone_size: .
j_call: TRBJ1-4
d_call: .
v_call: TRBV20-1
cdr3_nt: TGCAGTGCCCCTGACGGCCCTAATGAAAAACTGTTTTTT
cdr3_aa: CSAPDGPNEKLFF

clone_size: .
j_call: TRBJ2-2
d_call: TRBD2
v_call: TRBV20-1
cdr3_nt: TGCAGTGCGCAACCCGGGACTAGCGGGGAGCTGTTTTTT
cdr3_aa: CSAQPGTSGELFF

clone_size: many
j_call: TRBJ2-5
d_call: TRBD2
v_call: TRBV2
cdr3_nt: TGTGCCAGCAGCTTCTTGACTAGCGGGGGCCAAGAGACCCAGTACTTC
cdr3_aa: CASSFLTSGGQETQYF

clone_size: many
j_call: TRBJ1-6
d_call: .
v_call: TRBV7-2
cdr3_nt: TGTGCCAGCAGATCCAGCTCCTATAATTCACCCCTCCACTTT
cdr3_aa: CASRSSSYNSPLHF

clone_size: few
j_call: TRBJ1-2
d_call: .
v_call: TRBV5-8
cdr3_nt: TGTGCCGGTTCATTAAGGGCGAGCTTCCTGAACTATGGCTACACCTTC
cdr3_aa: CAGSLRASFLNYGYTF

clone_size: .
j_call: TRBJ1-6
d_call: TRBD1
v_call: TRBV20-1
cdr3_nt: TGCAGTGCTAGAGTTGGGACAGGGGGCTATAATTCACCCCTCCACTTT
cdr3_aa: CSARVGTGGYNSPLHF

clone_size: .
j_call: TRBJ2-1
d_call: TRBD1
v_call: TRBV11-2
cdr3_nt: TGTGCCAGCAGCCCGGGACAGGGACGGTGGAATGAGCAGTTCTTC
cdr3_aa: CASSPGQGRWNEQFF

clone_size: few
j_call: TRBJ2-1
d_call: TRBD2
v_call: TRBV2
cdr3_nt: TGTGCCAGCACCAAGCGGGACGGGGCCTACAATGAGCAGTTCTTC
cdr3_aa: CASTKRDGAYNEQFF

clone_size: .
j_call: TRBJ1-2
d_call: TRBD1
v_call: TRBV7-9
cdr3_nt: TGTGCCAGCAACGAGGGGGCAACAGCGAACTATGGCTACACCTTC
cdr3_aa: CASNEGATANYGYTF

clone_size: many
j_call: TRBJ2-7
d_call: .
v_call: TRBV29-1
cdr3_nt: TGCAGCGTTGAAGATCAGGGGGGAACCTACGAGCAGTACTTC
cdr3_aa: CSVEDQGGTYEQYF

clone_size: many
j_call: TRBJ1-1
d_call: .
v_call: TRBV5-1
cdr3_nt: TGCGCCAGCAGCTTGATGAGGGGGAAAATGAACACTGAAGCTTTCTTT
cdr3_aa: CASSLMRGKMNTEAFF

clone_size: .
j_call: TRBJ2-2
d_call: TRBD2
v_call: TRBV7-8
cdr3_nt: TGTGCCAGCAGCTTTGGCCCTAGCGGGGGGGGGCCCGGGGAGCTGTTTTTT
cdr3_aa: CASSFGPSGGGPGELFF

clone_size: .
j_call: TRBJ2-3
d_call: .
v_call: TRBV14
cdr3_nt: TGTGCCAGCAGCGGGACAAGGAGCACAGATACGCAGTATTTT
cdr3_aa: CASSGTRSTDTQYF

clone_size: many
j_call: TRBJ2-5
d_call: .
v_call: TRBV10-3
cdr3_nt: TGTGCCATCAGCCCCGGGACGAGGCTAGAGACCCAGTACTTC
cdr3_aa: CAISPGTRLETQYF

clone_size: once
j_call: TRBJ2-6
d_call: .
v_call: TRBV20-1
cdr3_nt: TGCAGTGCTAGTGTTGAGCCAGGGACCAACGTCCTGACTTTC
cdr3_aa: CSASVEPGTNVLTF

clone_size: few
j_call: TRBJ2-7
d_call: .
v_call: TRBV7-9
cdr3_nt: TGTGCCAGCAGCTTACCCTCAGGGGCCTACGAGCAGTACTTC
cdr3_aa: CASSLPSGAYEQYF

clone_size: .
j_call: TRBJ2-7
d_call: .
v_call: TRBV7-2
cdr3_nt: TGTGCCAGCAGCCAAGGGGGGTCCTACAATGAGCAGTACTTC
cdr3_aa: CASSQGGSYNEQYF

clone_size: many
j_call: TRBJ1-4
d_call: .
v_call: TRBV24-1
cdr3_nt: TGTGCCACCAGTGAGGGGAGTGAAAAACTGTTTTTT
cdr3_aa: CATSEGSEKLFF

clone_size: .
j_call: TRBJ2-3
d_call: .
v_call: TRBV9
cdr3_nt: TGTGCCAGCAGCGTAGAACCCCAAGGGCGTACGCAGTATTTT
cdr3_aa: CASSVEPQGRTQYF

clone_size: .
j_call: TRBJ2-3
d_call: TRBD2
v_call: TRBV9
cdr3_nt: TGTGCCAGCAGCGCAGCGGGAGGGAGCACAGATACGCAGTATTTT
cdr3_aa: CASSAAGGSTDTQYF

clone_size: .
j_call: TRBJ2-1
d_call: TRBD1
v_call: TRBV15
cdr3_nt: TGTGCCACCAGCAGGGGGCAACCGGGACAGGGGAACAATGAGCAGTTCTTC
cdr3_aa: CATSRGQPGQGNNEQFF

clone_size: .
j_call: TRBJ1-5
d_call: .
v_call: TRBV24-1
cdr3_nt: TGTGCCACCCAGCGTGACGGGGGGGGTCACAATGAGCATTTT
cdr3_aa: CATQRDGGGHNEHF

clone_size: .
j_call: TRBJ1-1
d_call: .
v_call: TRBV29-1
cdr3_nt: TGCAGCTACGACGGCGGGACTGAAGCTTTCTTT
cdr3_aa: CSYDGGTEAFF

clone_size: many
j_call: TRBJ2-5
d_call: .
v_call: TRBV2
cdr3_nt: TGTGCCAGCAGTGAACGGCAGGGGTTCGAGACCCAGTACTTC
cdr3_aa: CASSERQGFETQYF

clone_size: .
j_call: TRBJ1-2
d_call: .
v_call: TRBV29-1
cdr3_nt: TGCAGCAGTTTACTCACAGGGCTTAACTATGGCTACACCTTC
cdr3_aa: CSSLLTGLNYGYTF

clone_size: .
j_call: TRBJ2-6
d_call: .
v_call: TRBV7-3
cdr3_nt: TGTGCCAGCAGCTTAGGGGCCGTCGGGGCCAACGTCCTGACTTTC
cdr3_aa: CASSLGAVGANVLTF

clone_size: few
j_call: TRBJ2-1
d_call: TRBD2
v_call: TRBV25-1
cdr3_nt: TGTGCCAGCAGTGAGGGACTAGCGGACAATGAGCAGTTCTTC
cdr3_aa: CASSEGLADNEQFF

clone_size: many
j_call: TRBJ1-2
d_call: .
v_call: TRBV10-2
cdr3_nt: TGCGCCAGCAGTGGGGGGTATGGCTACACCTTC
cdr3_aa: CASSGGYGYTF

clone_size: .
j_call: TRBJ1-1
d_call: .
v_call: TRBV7-3
cdr3_nt: TGTGCCAGCAGCTCCGTCGTTGGCACTGAAGCTTTCTTT
cdr3_aa: CASSSVVGTEAFF

clone_size: .
j_call: TRBJ2-7
d_call: .
v_call: TRBV29-1
cdr3_nt: TGCAGCAAAGCCTCGGGACACCGCCGCGAGCAGTACTTC
cdr3_aa: CSKASGHRREQYF

clone_size: few
j_call: TRBJ2-3
d_call: TRBD2
v_call: TRBV29-1
cdr3_nt: TGCAGCGTTGTCGGGGGGAGCACAGATACGCAGTATTTT
cdr3_aa: CSVVGGSTDTQYF

clone_size: many
j_call: TRBJ2-7
d_call: .
v_call: TRBV15
cdr3_nt: TGTGCCACCAGCAGAGTGGCCGTCAGCGAGCAGTACTTC
cdr3_aa: CATSRVAVSEQYF

clone_size: many
j_call: TRBJ2-7
d_call: TRBD2
v_call: TRBV7-2
cdr3_nt: TGTGCCAGCAGCCTATCGGGGGGTAGTACCTACGAGCAGTACTTC
cdr3_aa: CASSLSGGSTYEQYF

clone_size: few
j_call: TRBJ1-1
d_call: TRBD1
v_call: TRBV20-1
cdr3_nt: TGCAGTGCTAAAAGGGGGCCCGGGAACACTGAAGCTTTCTTT
cdr3_aa: CSAKRGPGNTEAFF

clone_size: few
j_call: TRBJ1-3
d_call: .
v_call: TRBV11-2
cdr3_nt: TGTGCCAGCGGATGGTATACTGGAAACACCATATATTTT
cdr3_aa: CASGWYTGNTIYF

clone_size: .
j_call: TRBJ1-3
d_call: .
v_call: TRBV29-1
cdr3_nt: TGCAGCGTTGGGACTAGCGGGGGGACTGGAAACACCATATATTTT
cdr3_aa: CSVGTSGGTGNTIYF

clone_size: few
j_call: TRBJ1-2
d_call: .
v_call: TRBV19
cdr3_nt: TGTGCCAGTAGTATCTCCCTTTCCAACTATGGCTACACCTTC
cdr3_aa: CASSISLSNYGYTF

clone_size: once
j_call: TRBJ2-6
d_call: .
v_call: TRBV20-1
cdr3_nt: TGCAGTGCTAGAATTCAGGGGGCCAACGTCCTGACTTTC
cdr3_aa: CSARIQGANVLTF

clone_size: .
j_call: TRBJ2-5
d_call: .
v_call: TRBV5-1
cdr3_nt: TGCGCCAGCAGCGCGGGGACAGCGAATCAGCCCCAGTACTTC
cdr3_aa: CASSAGTANQPQYF

clone_size: many
j_call: TRBJ1-2
d_call: .
v_call: TRBV29-1
cdr3_nt: TGCAGCGTTGAAGACCGGGGGTTCAACTATGGCTACACCTTC
cdr3_aa: CSVEDRGFNYGYTF

clone_size: many
j_call: TRBJ1-5
d_call: .
v_call: TRBV7-9
cdr3_nt: TGTGCCAGCAGCTTAGATTTCCGGGGTAACAATCAGCCCCAGCATTTT
cdr3_aa: CASSLDFRGNNQPQHF

clone_size: many
j_call: TRBJ1-4
d_call: .
v_call: TRBV12-3/TRBV12-4
cdr3_nt: TGTGCCAGCAGTTTCGGGGTTTTAGCTAATGAAAAACTGTTTTTT
cdr3_aa: CASSFGVLANEKLFF